This is a list of T cell receptor beta chains from one sample in a study of OX40 agonist ivuxolimab in advanced cancers. Here immunoSEQ multiplex PCR was the method, and the copy in TCRdb shows in-frame clones only, minus some. The top ten hold roughly 0.45% of the sample, which has 50,000 to 80,000 clones, 75% to 95% seen once. The sample here was CD4+ or CD8+ T cells sorted from blood, taken in a trial of the OX40 agonist ivuxolimab. Every receptor here comes from an adult with an advanced solid tumor such as melanoma, head and neck, liver or kidney cancer. Both conserved end residues are part of each CDR3. D genes are given only for firm matches. Only part of the rows carry a size: once, few, many, or a class if the clone is expanded.

abundance: NA
v_gene: TRBV19
j_gene: TRBJ2-3
d_gene: TRBD1
CDR3aa: CASKQGNTDTQYF
CDR3nt: TGTGCCTCCAAACAGGGGAACACAGATACGCAGTATTTT

abundance: NA
v_gene: TRBV27
j_gene: TRBJ1-5
d_gene: TRBD1
CDR3aa: CASSLWGQGASQPQHF
CDR3nt: TGTGCCAGCAGTTTATGGGGTCAGGGGGCGAGTCAGCCCCAGCATTTT

abundance: NA
v_gene: TRBV14
j_gene: TRBJ2-3
d_gene: TRBD2
CDR3aa: CASSQEAIAGASTDTQYF
CDR3nt: TGTGCCAGCAGCCAAGAAGCCATAGCGGGAGCTAGCACAGATACGCAGTATTTT

abundance: NA
v_gene: TRBV7-9
j_gene: TRBJ1-1
d_gene: TRBD1
CDR3aa: CASSSPQGVNTEAFF
CDR3nt: TGTGCCAGCAGCTCCCCCCAGGGGGTGAACACTGAAGCTTTCTTT

abundance: NA
v_gene: TRBV12-5
j_gene: TRBJ1-1
d_gene: TRBD1
CDR3aa: CASGLTTGGTEAFF
CDR3nt: TGTGCTAGTGGTTTGACGACAGGGGGAACTGAAGCTTTCTTT

abundance: NA
v_gene: TRBV5-8
j_gene: TRBJ2-7
d_gene: TRBD2
CDR3aa: CASSPGTSGRRYEQYF
CDR3nt: TGTGCCAGCAGCCCAGGGACTAGCGGGAGACGCTACGAGCAGTACTTC

abundance: NA
v_gene: TRBV13
j_gene: TRBJ2-1
d_gene: TRBD2
CDR3aa: CASSLVGLAGGTSSYNEQFF
CDR3nt: TGTGCCAGCAGCTTAGTCGGACTAGCGGGAGGGACGAGCTCCTACAATGAGCAGTTCTTC

abundance: NA
v_gene: TRBV6-1
j_gene: TRBJ1-2
d_gene: NA
CDR3aa: CASSVEGPSYGYTF
CDR3nt: TGTGCCAGCAGTGTAGAAGGCCCCAGCTATGGCTACACCTTC

abundance: NA
v_gene: TRBV7-2
j_gene: TRBJ2-7
d_gene: NA
CDR3aa: CASSLGGLGEQYF
CDR3nt: TGTGCCAGCAGCCTAGGGGGATTGGGGGAGCAGTACTTC

abundance: once
v_gene: TRBV10-3
j_gene: TRBJ2-1
d_gene: NA
CDR3aa: CAISGPGVNNEQFF
CDR3nt: TGTGCCATCAGTGGACCAGGGGTAAACAATGAGCAGTTCTTC

abundance: NA
v_gene: TRBV5-1
j_gene: TRBJ2-3
d_gene: TRBD2
CDR3aa: CASSLNGRAVDTQYF
CDR3nt: TGCGCCAGCAGCTTGAACGGGAGGGCCGTAGATACGCAGTATTTT

abundance: NA
v_gene: TRBV6-6
j_gene: TRBJ2-1
d_gene: NA
CDR3aa: CASSLTDASYNEQFF
CDR3nt: TGTGCCAGCAGCCTAACAGATGCATCCTACAATGAGCAGTTCTTC

abundance: NA
v_gene: TRBV6-5
j_gene: TRBJ2-6
d_gene: NA
CDR3aa: CASRRSSGANVLTF
CDR3nt: TGTGCCAGCAGGAGATCGTCCGGGGCCAACGTCCTGACTTTC

abundance: NA
v_gene: TRBV6-6
j_gene: TRBJ1-1
d_gene: NA
CDR3aa: CASSVRLRANTEAFF
CDR3nt: TGTGCCAGCTCAGTTAGGCTCAGGGCGAACACTGAAGCTTTCTTT

abundance: NA
v_gene: TRBV4-2
j_gene: TRBJ2-3
d_gene: NA
CDR3aa: CASSQLGQEGIDTQYF
CDR3nt: TGTGCCAGCAGCCAGCTGGGGCAGGAGGGAATAGATACGCAGTATTTT

abundance: NA
v_gene: TRBV6-5
j_gene: TRBJ2-1
d_gene: TRBD2
CDR3aa: CASSYSAGGYYNEQFF
CDR3nt: TGTGCCAGCAGTTACTCCGCGGGAGGATATTACAATGAGCAGTTCTTC

abundance: NA
v_gene: TRBV6-6
j_gene: TRBJ1-2
d_gene: NA
CDR3aa: CASSSPQGVYGYTF
CDR3nt: TGTGCCAGCAGTTCTCCCCAGGGTGTCTATGGCTACACCTTC

abundance: NA
v_gene: TRBV13
j_gene: TRBJ2-1
d_gene: NA
CDR3aa: CASRPITYNEQFF
CDR3nt: TGTGCCAGCAGACCCATAACTTACAATGAGCAGTTCTTC

abundance: NA
v_gene: TRBV5-5
j_gene: TRBJ2-1
d_gene: NA
CDR3aa: CASSPGGPNEQFF
CDR3nt: TGTGCCAGCAGCCCCGGGGGTCCCAATGAGCAGTTCTTC

abundance: NA
v_gene: TRBV7-9
j_gene: TRBJ2-7
d_gene: TRBD2
CDR3aa: CASSPRGTSGRAYEQYF
CDR3nt: TGTGCCAGCAGCCCCCGAGGGACTAGCGGGAGGGCCTACGAGCAGTACTTC

abundance: NA
v_gene: TRBV6-6
j_gene: TRBJ2-3
d_gene: TRBD1
CDR3aa: CASSYGNRGPSYTQYF
CDR3nt: TGTGCCAGCAGTTACGGGAACAGGGGGCCGTCGTACACGCAGTATTTT

abundance: NA
v_gene: TRBV9
j_gene: TRBJ2-1
d_gene: TRBD1
CDR3aa: CASREAGTDYNEQFF
CDR3nt: TGTGCCAGCAGGGAGGCCGGGACAGATTACAATGAGCAGTTCTTC

abundance: NA
v_gene: TRBV29-1
j_gene: TRBJ1-5
d_gene: NA
CDR3aa: CSVGTEINQPQHF
CDR3nt: TGCAGCGTTGGGACGGAGATTAATCAGCCCCAGCATTTT

abundance: NA
v_gene: TRBV5-1
j_gene: TRBJ2-3
d_gene: TRBD2
CDR3aa: CASSLWGPAGGADTQYF
CDR3nt: TGCGCCAGCAGCTTGTGGGGTCCAGCGGGAGGAGCCGATACGCAGTATTTT

abundance: NA
v_gene: TRBV11-2
j_gene: TRBJ2-7
d_gene: TRBD1
CDR3aa: CASSLDLWDRGYEQYF
CDR3nt: TGTGCCAGCAGCTTAGATCTCTGGGACAGGGGGTACGAGCAGTACTTC

abundance: NA
v_gene: TRBV6-1
j_gene: TRBJ1-5
d_gene: NA
CDR3aa: CASSRQGVQPQHF
CDR3nt: TGTGCCAGCAGTCGACAAGGGGTACAGCCCCAGCATTTT

abundance: NA
v_gene: TRBV7-2
j_gene: TRBJ2-1
d_gene: TRBD2
CDR3aa: CASSLTSGSTEQFF
CDR3nt: TGTGCCAGCAGCTTGACTAGCGGGAGCACTGAGCAGTTCTTC

abundance: NA
v_gene: TRBV7-9
j_gene: TRBJ2-7
d_gene: NA
CDR3aa: CASSPGRYYEQYF
CDR3nt: TGTGCCAGCAGCCCCGGGCGCTACTACGAGCAGTACTTC

abundance: NA
v_gene: TRBV10-2
j_gene: TRBJ1-5
d_gene: NA
CDR3aa: CASSEAEGNQPQHF
CDR3nt: TGCGCCAGCAGTGAGGCAGAAGGAAATCAGCCCCAGCATTTT

abundance: NA
v_gene: TRBV5-1
j_gene: TRBJ2-1
d_gene: NA
CDR3aa: CASSFTSDVNEQFF
CDR3nt: TGCGCCAGCAGCTTTACTTCGGATGTCAATGAGCAGTTCTTC

abundance: NA
v_gene: TRBV2
j_gene: TRBJ2-7
d_gene: NA
CDR3aa: CASSEVLVGGSYEQYF
CDR3nt: TGTGCCAGCAGTGAAGTCCTGGTGGGTGGCTCCTACGAGCAGTACTTC

abundance: NA
v_gene: TRBV4-1
j_gene: TRBJ1-5
d_gene: TRBD1
CDR3aa: CASSSGQGAVQPQHF
CDR3nt: TGCGCCAGCAGCTCCGGACAGGGGGCCGTTCAGCCCCAGCATTTT

abundance: NA
v_gene: TRBV5-6
j_gene: TRBJ2-7
d_gene: TRBD1
CDR3aa: CASQTGTAYEQYF
CDR3nt: TGTGCCAGCCAAACCGGGACAGCCTACGAGCAGTACTTC

abundance: once
v_gene: TRBV6-1
j_gene: TRBJ2-3
d_gene: NA
CDR3aa: CASTRSGITDTQYF
CDR3nt: TGTGCCAGCACTCGGTCGGGGATCACAGATACGCAGTATTTT

abundance: once
v_gene: TRBV19
j_gene: TRBJ2-7
d_gene: NA
CDR3aa: CASSARRGETYEQYF
CDR3nt: TGTGCCAGTAGTGCCCGCCGAGGGGAGACCTACGAGCAGTACTTC

abundance: once
v_gene: TRBV11-3
j_gene: TRBJ2-7
d_gene: NA
CDR3aa: CASSLLSEQYF
CDR3nt: TGTGCCAGCAGCTTACTCAGCGAGCAGTACTTC

abundance: NA
v_gene: TRBV19
j_gene: TRBJ2-7
d_gene: TRBD2
CDR3aa: CASSPREGSYEQYF
CDR3nt: TGTGCCAGTAGTCCACGGGAGGGATCCTACGAGCAGTACTTC

abundance: NA
v_gene: TRBV7-6
j_gene: TRBJ2-6
d_gene: NA
CDR3aa: CASSLGQSGANVLTF
CDR3nt: TGTGCCAGCAGCTTAGGTCAGTCTGGGGCCAACGTCCTGACTTTC

abundance: NA
v_gene: TRBV11-3
j_gene: TRBJ1-1
d_gene: NA
CDR3aa: CASSLDPGNTEAFF
CDR3nt: TGTGCCAGCAGCTTAGACCCGGGGAACACTGAAGCTTTCTTT

abundance: NA
v_gene: TRBV7-6
j_gene: TRBJ2-7
d_gene: TRBD1
CDR3aa: CASSSPGQGSYEQYF
CDR3nt: TGTGCCAGCAGCTCCCCGGGACAGGGCTCCTACGAGCAGTACTTC

abundance: NA
v_gene: TRBV6-6
j_gene: TRBJ1-5
d_gene: NA
CDR3aa: CASRRGAREQPQHF
CDR3nt: TGTGCCAGCAGAAGGGGGGCAAGGGAGCAGCCCCAGCATTTT

abundance: NA
v_gene: TRBV6-6
j_gene: TRBJ1-1
d_gene: NA
CDR3aa: CASTRRGRETEAFF
CDR3nt: TGTGCCAGCACCCGGAGAGGCAGGGAGACTGAAGCTTTCTTT

abundance: once
v_gene: TRBV30
j_gene: TRBJ1-2
d_gene: NA
CDR3aa: CAWSKDSGIGYTF
CDR3nt: TGTGCCTGGAGTAAGGACAGTGGGATTGGCTACACCTTC

abundance: NA
v_gene: TRBV19
j_gene: TRBJ2-7
d_gene: TRBD2
CDR3aa: CASSIPLAGGEQYF
CDR3nt: TGTGCCAGTAGTATTCCTTTAGCGGGTGGCGAGCAGTACTTC

abundance: once
v_gene: TRBV7-9
j_gene: TRBJ2-7
d_gene: TRBD2
CDR3aa: CASSTTSGSYEQYF
CDR3nt: TGTGCCAGCAGCACGACTAGCGGGAGTTACGAGCAGTACTTC

abundance: NA
v_gene: TRBV29-1
j_gene: TRBJ2-7
d_gene: TRBD2
CDR3aa: CSALSQRDSYEQYF
CDR3nt: TGCAGCGCCCTTAGCCAGCGGGACTCCTACGAGCAGTACTTC

abundance: NA
v_gene: TRBV5-1
j_gene: TRBJ2-7
d_gene: NA
CDR3aa: CASSLDPSYEQYF
CDR3nt: TGCGCCAGCAGCTTGGACCCCTCCTACGAGCAGTACTTC

abundance: NA
v_gene: TRBV18
j_gene: TRBJ2-1
d_gene: NA
CDR3aa: CASSPPLGGAEGEQFF
CDR3nt: TGTGCCAGCTCACCCCCCCTAGGCGGGGCCGAGGGGGAGCAGTTCTTC

abundance: NA
v_gene: TRBV2
j_gene: TRBJ2-3
d_gene: NA
CDR3aa: CASYREVGTDTQYF
CDR3nt: TGTGCCAGCTACAGGGAGGTGGGGACAGATACGCAGTATTTT

abundance: once
v_gene: TRBV19
j_gene: TRBJ2-7
d_gene: TRBD1
CDR3aa: CASSIAQTGGKSYEQYF
CDR3nt: TGTGCCAGTAGTATAGCCCAGACAGGGGGCAAGTCCTACGAGCAGTACTTC